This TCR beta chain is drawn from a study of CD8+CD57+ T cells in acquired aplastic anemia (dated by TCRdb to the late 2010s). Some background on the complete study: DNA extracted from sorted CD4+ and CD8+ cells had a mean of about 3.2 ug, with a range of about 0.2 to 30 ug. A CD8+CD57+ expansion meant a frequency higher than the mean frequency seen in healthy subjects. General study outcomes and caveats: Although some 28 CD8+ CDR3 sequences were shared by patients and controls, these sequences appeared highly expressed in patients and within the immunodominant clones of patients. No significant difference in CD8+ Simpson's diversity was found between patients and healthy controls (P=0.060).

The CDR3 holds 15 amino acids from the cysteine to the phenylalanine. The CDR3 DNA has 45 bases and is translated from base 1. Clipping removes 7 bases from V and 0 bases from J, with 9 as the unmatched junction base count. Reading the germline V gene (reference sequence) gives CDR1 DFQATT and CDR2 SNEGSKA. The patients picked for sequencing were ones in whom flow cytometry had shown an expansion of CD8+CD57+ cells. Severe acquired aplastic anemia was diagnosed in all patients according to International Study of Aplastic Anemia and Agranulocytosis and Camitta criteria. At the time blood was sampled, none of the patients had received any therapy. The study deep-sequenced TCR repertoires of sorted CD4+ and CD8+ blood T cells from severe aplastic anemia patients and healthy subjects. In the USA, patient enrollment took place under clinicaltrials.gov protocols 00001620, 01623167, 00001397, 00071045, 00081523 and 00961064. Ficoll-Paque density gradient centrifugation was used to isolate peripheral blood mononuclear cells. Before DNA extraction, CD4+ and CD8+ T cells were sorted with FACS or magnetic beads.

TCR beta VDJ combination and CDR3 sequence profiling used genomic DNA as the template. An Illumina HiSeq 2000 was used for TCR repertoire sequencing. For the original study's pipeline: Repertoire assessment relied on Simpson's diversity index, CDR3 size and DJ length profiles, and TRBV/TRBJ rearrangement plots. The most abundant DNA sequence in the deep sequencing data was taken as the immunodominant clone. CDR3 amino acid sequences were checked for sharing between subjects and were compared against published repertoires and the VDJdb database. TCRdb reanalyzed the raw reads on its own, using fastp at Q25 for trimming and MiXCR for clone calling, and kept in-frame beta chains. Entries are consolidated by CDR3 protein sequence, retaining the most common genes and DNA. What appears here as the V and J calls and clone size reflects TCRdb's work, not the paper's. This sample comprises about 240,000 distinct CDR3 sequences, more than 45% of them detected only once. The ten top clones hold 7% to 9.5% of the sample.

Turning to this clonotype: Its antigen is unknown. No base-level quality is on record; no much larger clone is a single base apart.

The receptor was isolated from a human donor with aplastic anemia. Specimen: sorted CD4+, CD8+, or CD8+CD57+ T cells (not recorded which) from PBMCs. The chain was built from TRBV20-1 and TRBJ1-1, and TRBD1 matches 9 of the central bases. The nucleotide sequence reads TGCAGTGACCCGGGACAGGGCCTAATGAACACTGAAGCTTTCTTT. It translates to CSDPGQGLMNTEAFF.